The 32 T cell receptor beta chains given below trace back to one sample, sequenced in a study of identical twins. One entry per CDR3 protein results from TCRdb running MiXCR on the 5' RACE reads. The repertoire holds 460,000 or so distinct CDR3 sequences, with 11% to 15% as singletons. These data also featured in a second study, about yellow fever vaccine responses in identical twins.

The material sequenced was CD4+ T cells sorted from blood. These TCRs come from a woman under 30 in good health.

V gene TRBV4-2 combines with J gene TRBJ2-1, with TRBD2 as a possible D gene (7 bases). There are 19 residues in the CDR3. V lost 4 bases and J 4 bases, leaving 26 bases between the germline ends. Germline assignment: CDR1 LGHNA and CDR2 YNFKEQ. The CDR3 here is CASSLTVSGAGVRYNEQFF. The CDR3 coding sequence is TGTGCCAGCAGCCTCACCGTCTCGGGGGCGGGGGTCCGTTACAATGAGCAGTTCTTC.

This clonotype was counted many times. This chain connects TRBV7-2 to TRBJ2-2; a weak D match, TRBD2 (5 bases). Germline CDR1 reads SGHTA; CDR2 reads FQGNSA. The CDR3 is made up of 15 amino acids. The V end was cut by 1 base, the J end by 2 bases, with 8 bases between. The CDR3 region has the DNA TGTGCCAGCAGCTTAGTGGGAGCTAACACCGGGGAGCTGTTTTTT. It specifies CASSLVGANTGELFF.

The DNA of the CDR3 is TGCAGTGCTAGAGATCCACAGGGCTCAACCGGGGAGCTGTTTTTT. The encoded protein is CSARDPQGSTGELFF. The chain has TRBV20-1 and TRBJ2-2, with a weak D call TRBD1 (6 bases). The ends were cut back, 0 bases at V and 5 bases at J, with 13 bases in the middle. CDR3 length: 15 residues. CDR1 is DFQATT and CDR2 is SNEGSKA in the germline V gene (reference sequence).

The rearrangement joins TRBV3-1 to TRBJ2-1; 11 nucleotides align to TRBD1. CDR3 length: 15 residues. The trim removed 3 bases at V and 7 bases at J, leaving 5 bases unmatched. Germline V lookup: CDR1 LGHDT, CDR2 YNNKEL (reference sequence). CDR3 DNA sequence: TGTGCCAGCAGCCATCCCGGGACAGGGGGGAATGAGCAGTTCTTC. Amino acid sequence: CASSHPGTGGNEQFF.

The rearrangement joins TRBV5-1 to TRBJ2-7, with TRBD1 matching 8 bases. The CDR3 has 15 amino acids. V was pared by 4 bases and J by 1 base, with 7 bases of the junction left unmatched. Germline-derived CDR1 and CDR2 are SGHRS and YFSETQ. The CDR3 sequence is CASSDGQGASYEQYF. DNA of the CDR3: TGCGCCAGCAGCGACGGACAGGGTGCGTCCTACGAGCAGTACTTC.

The DNA for the CDR3 is TGTGCCAGCAGCTTTGGTCGTTTTGGGGAGCAGTACTTC. Translating it yields CASSFGRFGEQYF. The genes are TRBV7-2 and TRBJ2-7, with D unclear. The V gene's germline CDR1 is SGHTA and CDR2 FQGNSA. The CDR3 has 13 residues. Trimming removed 3 bases from V and 7 bases from J, with 13 bases in between.

This clonotype was observed a few times. V and J are TRBV5-1 and TRBJ2-1; D gene unclear. Trimming removed 5 bases at V and 6 bases at J, with 21 bases between. CDR1 is SGHRS and CDR2 is YFSETQ in the germline V gene. The CDR3 contains 16 residues. CDR3 amino acids: CASSSGRVIPLNEQFF. The CDR3, as DNA: TGCGCCAGCAGTTCCGGTCGGGTGATCCCTCTCAATGAGCAGTTCTTC.

This clonotype appeared a single time. CDR3 sequence (DNA): TGTGCCAGCAGTACTGTCCTGAACCGGGACGGGACCTACGAGCAGTACTTC. This encodes CASSTVLNRDGTYEQYF. The rearrangement joins TRBV28 to TRBJ2-7, with D perhaps TRBD1 or TRBD2 (5 bases each). The germline CDR1 and CDR2 sequences are MDHEN and SYDVKM. V was pared by 5 bases and J by 2 bases, with 22 bases between. The CDR3 runs 17 residues.

This clonotype has only a few counts. The chain couples TRBV29-1 to TRBJ1-1; D remains unclear. This CDR3 is 14 amino acids long. The V end lost 4 bases, the J end lost 0 bases, and 12 bases lay between the germline ends. The germline V gene encodes CDR1 SQVTM and CDR2 ANQGSEA. CDR3 sequence: CSVGTGPMNTEAFF. CDR3 in DNA: TGCAGCGTTGGTACCGGGCCGATGAACACTGAAGCTTTCTTT.

This clonotype was counted only a few times. The chain couples TRBV7-2 to TRBJ2-2, with 7 bases identical to TRBD2. V shed 1 base and J 7 bases; nucleotides not matched to a gene: 6. Looked up from germline, CDR1 is SGHTA and CDR2 is FQGNSA. This CDR3 contains 15 residues. The CDR3 nucleotides are TGTGCCAGCAGCTTAGGGGGGACTAAAGGCGGGGAGCTGTTTTTT. It is translated as CASSLGGTKGGELFF.

Many counts were recorded for this clonotype. The V call is TRBV7-9, the J call TRBJ2-1; 12 bases map to TRBD2. Trimming took 5 bases from V and 0 from J; bases not matched to a gene: 2. The CDR3 is made up of 16 amino acids. In germline, CDR1 is SEHNR, CDR2 FQNEAQ (reference sequence). The CDR3 DNA follows: TGTGCCAGCAGCCCGGGACTAGCGGGCTCCTACAATGAGCAGTTCTTC. Translated: CASSPGLAGSYNEQFF.

The sample holds many counts of this clonotype. Compared with germline, one end of the junction differs, possibly owing to a read error. The chain recombines TRBV5-1 with TRBJ2-3; the D is unclear. The V gene's germline CDR1 is SGHRS and CDR2 YFSETQ. This CDR3 is built from 13 residues. The DNA for the CDR3 is TGTGCCAGCAGCTTAGAGAGGACAGATACGCAGTATTTT. Translated: CASSLERTDTQYF.

This clonotype was recorded a few times. This sequence joins TRBV3-1 and TRBJ2-6, with 8 positions matching TRBD1. V gave up 4 bases and J gave up 1 base; unmatched junction bases: 6. CDR1 LGHDT and CDR2 YNNKEL come from the germline V gene (reference sequence). CDR3 length equals 17 residues. CDR3 sequence reads: CASSRGTGASGANVLTF. DNA of the CDR3: TGTGCCAGCAGCCGAGGGACAGGAGCTTCTGGGGCCAACGTCCTGACTTTC.

This clonotype was seen a few times. J is TRBJ2-7 and V is TRBV7-2; no clear D. Per the germline V gene, CDR1 is SGHTA and CDR2 is FQGNSA. The CDR3 totals 14 residues. Trimming stripped 3 bases from V and 1 base from J, with 10 bases between. The CDR3 reads CASSLVHLSYEQYF. The CDR3 DNA sequence: TGTGCCAGCAGCTTGGTGCACCTATCCTACGAGCAGTACTTC.

This clonotype was seen a few times. This chain links TRBV7-3 with TRBJ2-3, with D tentatively TRBD1 (5 bases). Per the germline V gene, CDR1 is SGHTA and CDR2 is FQGTGA. The CDR3 length is 13 residues. V was pared by 2 bases and J by 4 bases, with 7 bases between. The CDR3 here is CASSLPRADTQYF. The CDR3 DNA sequence: TGTGCCAGCAGCTTACCCAGGGCAGATACGCAGTATTTT.

This clonotype was seen a handful of times. The rearrangement links TRBV28 to TRBJ2-7; the D gene is possibly TRBD1 (6 bases). The CDR3 sequence is 15 residues long. The V end was cut by 4 bases, the J end by 4 bases, with 17 bases between. Germline V lookup: CDR1 MDHEN, CDR2 SYDVKM. CDR3 DNA: TGTGCCAGCAGTTCTCTCCGGGACAATTATTACGAGCAGTACTTC. Translating it yields CASSSLRDNYYEQYF.

At least ten counts were recorded for this clonotype. For the CDR3, the DNA is TGTGCCAGCAGCGTCCCAGGGGTCTGGGAGCAGTACTTC. The encoded protein is CASSVPGVWEQYF. The gene calls are TRBV7-6 and TRBJ2-7; possible D gene TRBD1, 6 bases. Germline V CDR1 and CDR2: SGHVS, FNYEAQ. V lost 5 bases to trimming and J lost 7 bases, with 15 bases between them. This CDR3 spans 13 amino acids.

The chain employs TRBV20-1 and TRBJ2-7; D is possibly TRBD1 (6 bases). The V and J ends lost 2 bases and 2 bases respectively, with 13 bases between them. The CDR3 has 14 amino acids. The germline CDR1 and CDR2 sequences are DFQATT and SNEGSKA (reference sequence). CDR3 nucleotide sequence: TGCAGTGCTAGACTGACAGGACCGGCCTACGAGCAGTACTTC. Translating it yields CSARLTGPAYEQYF.

V usage is TRBV5-1 and J usage is TRBJ1-6; TRBD1 matches at 9 bases. Germline loops: CDR1 SGHRS, CDR2 YFSETQ. The ends lost 1 base at V and 10 bases at J; junction bases unmatched: 6. The CDR3 spans 15 residues. The CDR3 DNA follows: TGCGCCAGCAGCTTGACAGGGGGCTCGGAATCACCCCTCCACTTT. It specifies CASSLTGGSESPLHF.

This clonotype has just a few counts. V and J are TRBV5-4 and TRBJ2-1, with TRBD2 identical over 14 bases. The CDR3 length is 15 residues. J was trimmed by 6 bases and V by 4 bases; bases with no gene match: 3. Germline assignment: CDR1 SGHNT and CDR2 YYREEE (reference sequence). CDR3 residues: CASSQGLAGANEQFF. The CDR3 DNA follows: TGTGCCAGCAGCCAGGGACTAGCGGGAGCCAATGAGCAGTTCTTC. The whole variable domain, remainder taken from reference TRBV5-4 and TRBJ2-1, is ETGVTQSPTHLIKTRGQQVTLRCSSQSGHNTVSWYQQALGQGPQFIFQYYREEENGRGNFPPRFSGLQFPNYSSELNVNALELDDSALYLCASSQGLAGANEQFFGPGTRLTVL.

The DNA of the CDR3 is TGTGCCAGCAGGGATCGTGCCTCCTATAATTCACCCCTCCACTTT. This translates into CASRDRASYNSPLHF. This chain connects TRBV28 to TRBJ1-6; D ambiguous. The CDR3 sequence is 15 residues long. Between the trimmed V and J ends, which lost 6 bases and 0 bases, there was a span of 9 bases. Looked up from germline, CDR1 is MDHEN and CDR2 is SYDVKM.

This sequence joins TRBV7-2 and TRBJ2-7; no clear D. The CDR3 has 17 amino acids. Trimming cost V 3 bases and J 0 bases, with 18 bases left between them. Germline V CDR1 and CDR2: SGHTA, FQGNSA. CDR3 region: CASSFPAALGSSYEQYF. As DNA, the CDR3 is TGTGCCAGCAGCTTCCCCGCAGCATTGGGTAGCTCCTACGAGCAGTACTTC.

This chain links TRBV7-2 with TRBJ2-3; 9 nucleotides match TRBD2. V lost 3 bases and J lost 3; bases outside the gene matches: 4. Germline CDR1 and CDR2: SGHTA and FQGNSA. The CDR3 has 15 amino acids. The CDR3: CASSFFSGSTDTQYF. In nucleotides, the CDR3 is TGTGCCAGCAGCTTCTTTAGCGGGAGTACAGATACGCAGTATTTT.

This chain joins TRBV19 and TRBJ1-6; D gene unclear. CDR1 LNHDA and CDR2 SQIVND come from the germline V gene (reference sequence). Trimming took 7 bases from V and 0 from J, leaving 7 bases between them. This CDR3 is 14 amino acids long. CDR3 protein: CASTGVSYNSPLHF. For the CDR3, the DNA is TGTGCCAGTACTGGGGTCTCCTATAATTCACCCCTCCACTTT. The whole variable domain, filled in from reference TRBV19 and TRBJ1-6, reads DGGITQSPKYLFRKEGQNVTLSCEQNLNHDAMYWYRQDPGQGLRLIYYSQIVNDFQKGDIAEGYSVSREKKESFPLTVTSAQKNPTAFYLCASTGVSYNSPLHFGNGTRLTVT.

This clonotype was seen a handful of times. This chain connects TRBV13 to TRBJ2-6; TRBD1 matches 8 bases. This CDR3 is built from 16 residues. J gave up 4 bases and V 3 bases, and 5 bases lay outside the gene matches. Germline-derived CDR1 and CDR2 are PRHDT and FYEKMQ (reference sequence). The CDR3, as DNA: TGTGCCAGCAGCTTCAGGACAGGGCTAGGGGCCAACGTCCTGACTTTC. Protein: CASSFRTGLGANVLTF.

The table lists this clonotype with a few counts. The rearrangement joins TRBV30 to TRBJ2-1, with 12 bases matching TRBD2. Germline assignment: CDR1 GTSNPN and CDR2 SVGIG (reference sequence). CDR3 length: 14 residues. Trimming removed 1 base from V and 8 bases from J; junction bases left unmatched: 3. CDR3 loop: CAWSGLAGVDEQFF. Here the CDR3 DNA reads TGTGCCTGGAGTGGACTAGCGGGAGTCGATGAGCAGTTCTTC.

Regarding this clonotype: One end of the junction does not line up with germline, which may come from a read error. The V call is TRBV24-1, the J call TRBJ2-1; D gene unclear. Germline CDR1 reads KGHDR; CDR2 reads SFDVKD. The length of the CDR3 is 13 residues. The CDR3 is CATSDSFGYRNSF. DNA for the CDR3: TGTGCCACCAGTGATTCTTTCGGATACCGTAACAGCTTC.

This clonotype turned up a few times. The genes are TRBV28 and TRBJ2-1; the D is unclear. There are 17 residues in the CDR3. The V gene's germline CDR1 is MDHEN and CDR2 SYDVKM. The germline V and J ends were trimmed by 7 bases and 0 bases, with 19 bases remaining between them. The CDR3 loop is CASTPAVGLGSYNEQFF. As DNA, the CDR3 is TGTGCCAGCACCCCCGCTGTGGGGTTGGGCTCCTACAATGAGCAGTTCTTC.

This clonotype was observed at least ten times. The chain has TRBV7-2 and TRBJ2-5, with D perhaps TRBD2 (6 bases). V lost 3 bases and J lost 3, with 8 bases in between. This CDR3 has 13 amino acids. Germline V CDR1 and CDR2: SGHTA, FQGNSA. The CDR3 loop reads CASSLGLKETQYF. DNA of the CDR3: TGTGCCAGCAGCTTGGGACTCAAAGAGACCCAGTACTTC.

There are a few counts of this clonotype. The rearrangement links TRBV12-3 or TRBV12-4 to TRBJ2-3; 9 positions agree with TRBD1. This CDR3 comprises 16 residues. The trim removed 5 bases at V and 1 base at J, leaving 7 bases unmatched. CDR3 coding DNA: TGTGCCAGCAGTGGGAGGGACAGGGTTGGCACAGATACGCAGTATTTT. Amino acids: CASSGRDRVGTDTQYF.

With respect to this clonotype: At one end, the junction sequence differs from germline, possibly due to a read error. The chain recombines TRBV12-3 or TRBV12-4 with TRBJ2-7; 10 bases are a match to TRBD2. This CDR3 spans 17 amino acids. This CDR3 is CACSLSLAGASGKEQYF. In nucleotides, the CDR3 is TGTGCCTGCAGTTTAAGCCTAGCGGGGGCGTCGGGGAAAGAGCAGTACTTC.

The chain employs TRBV29-1 and TRBJ1-1; 12 nucleotides agree with TRBD1. The J segment lost 1 base and the V segment lost 3 bases, leaving 3 bases of the junction unmatched. Germline V lookup: CDR1 SQVTM, CDR2 ANQGSEA. The CDR3 extends over 15 amino acids. DNA of the CDR3: TGCAGCGTTGATACGGGACAGGGGGCGAACACTGAAGCTTTCTTT. Encoded protein: CSVDTGQGANTEAFF. The complete variable domain, with remaining parts taken from reference TRBV29-1 and TRBJ1-1, reads SAVISQKPSRDICQRGTSLTIQCQVDSQVTMMFWYRQQPGQSLTLIATANQGSEATYESGFVIDKFPISRPNLTFSTLTVSNMSPEDSSIYLCSVDTGQGANTEAFFGQGTRLTVV.